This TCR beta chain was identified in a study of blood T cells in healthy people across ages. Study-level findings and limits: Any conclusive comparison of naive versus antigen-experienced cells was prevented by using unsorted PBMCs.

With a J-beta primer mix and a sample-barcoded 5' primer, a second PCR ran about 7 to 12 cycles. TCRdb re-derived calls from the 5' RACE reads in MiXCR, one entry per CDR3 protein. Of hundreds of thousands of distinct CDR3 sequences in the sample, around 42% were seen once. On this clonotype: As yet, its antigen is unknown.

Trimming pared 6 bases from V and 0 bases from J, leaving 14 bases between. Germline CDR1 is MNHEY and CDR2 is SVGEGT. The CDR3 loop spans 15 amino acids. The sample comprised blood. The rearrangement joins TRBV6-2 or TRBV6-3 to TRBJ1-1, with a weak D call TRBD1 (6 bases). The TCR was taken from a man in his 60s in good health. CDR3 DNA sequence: TGTGCCAGCAGCCCCCTGAAGGGGGTGAACACTGAAGCTTTCTTT. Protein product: CASSPLKGVNTEAFF.